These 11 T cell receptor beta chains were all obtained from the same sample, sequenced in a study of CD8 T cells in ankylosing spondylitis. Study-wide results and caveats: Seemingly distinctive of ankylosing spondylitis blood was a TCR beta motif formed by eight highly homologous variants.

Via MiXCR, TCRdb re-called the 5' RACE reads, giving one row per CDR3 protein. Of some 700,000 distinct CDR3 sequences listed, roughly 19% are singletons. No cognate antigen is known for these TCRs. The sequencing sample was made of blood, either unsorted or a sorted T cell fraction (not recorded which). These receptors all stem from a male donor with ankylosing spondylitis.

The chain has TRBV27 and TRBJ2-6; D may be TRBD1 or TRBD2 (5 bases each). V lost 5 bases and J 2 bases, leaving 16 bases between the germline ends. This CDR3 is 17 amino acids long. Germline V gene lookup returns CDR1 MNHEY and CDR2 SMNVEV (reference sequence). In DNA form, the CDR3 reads TGTGCCAGCAGTCCCAGGGAGCTCTTGGCTGGGGCCAACGTCCTGACTTTC. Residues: CASSPRELLAGANVLTF.

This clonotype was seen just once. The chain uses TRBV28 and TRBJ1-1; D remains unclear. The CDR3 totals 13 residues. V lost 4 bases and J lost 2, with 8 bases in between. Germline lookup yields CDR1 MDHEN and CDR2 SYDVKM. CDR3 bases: TGTGCCAGCAGTTACAGAACCAACACTGAAGCTTTCTTT. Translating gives CASSYRTNTEAFF.

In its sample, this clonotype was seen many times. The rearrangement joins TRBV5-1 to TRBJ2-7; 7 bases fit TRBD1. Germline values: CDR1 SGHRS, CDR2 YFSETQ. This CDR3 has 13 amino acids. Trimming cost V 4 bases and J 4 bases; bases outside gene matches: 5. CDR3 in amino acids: CASSPNRGYEQYF. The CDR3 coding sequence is TGCGCCAGCAGCCCTAACAGGGGATACGAGCAGTACTTC.

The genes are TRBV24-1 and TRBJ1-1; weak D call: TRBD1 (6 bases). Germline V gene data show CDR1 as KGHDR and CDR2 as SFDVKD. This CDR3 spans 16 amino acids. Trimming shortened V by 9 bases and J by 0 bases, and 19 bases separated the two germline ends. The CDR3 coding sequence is TGTGCCACCGGAAGTAGGAGGGGGGCCATGAACACTGAAGCTTTCTTT. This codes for CATGSRRGAMNTEAFF.

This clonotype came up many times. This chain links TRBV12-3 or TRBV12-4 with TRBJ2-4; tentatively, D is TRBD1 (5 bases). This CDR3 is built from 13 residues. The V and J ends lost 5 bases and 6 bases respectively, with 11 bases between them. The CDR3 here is CASSDTGPNIQYF. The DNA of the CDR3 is TGTGCCAGCAGTGACACAGGCCCAAACATTCAGTACTTC.

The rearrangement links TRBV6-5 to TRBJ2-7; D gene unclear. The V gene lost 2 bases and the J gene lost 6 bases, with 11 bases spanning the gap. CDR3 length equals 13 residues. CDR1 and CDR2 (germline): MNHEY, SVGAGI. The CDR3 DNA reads TGTGCCAGCAGTTACGATAAAGGAAGCGAGCAGTACTTC. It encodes CASSYDKGSEQYF.

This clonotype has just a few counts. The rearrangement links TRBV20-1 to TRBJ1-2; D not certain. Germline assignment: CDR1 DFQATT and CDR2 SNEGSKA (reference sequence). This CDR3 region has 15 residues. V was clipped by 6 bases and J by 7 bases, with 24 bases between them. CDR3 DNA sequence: TGCAGTGCCCCCAACCCGCGACAAGCCGCGGCTGGCTACACCTTC. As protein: CSAPNPRQAAAGYTF.

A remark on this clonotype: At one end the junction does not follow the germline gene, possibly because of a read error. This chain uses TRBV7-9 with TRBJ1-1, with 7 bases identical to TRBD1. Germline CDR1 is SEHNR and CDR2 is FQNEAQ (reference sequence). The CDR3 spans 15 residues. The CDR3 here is CAGSSVTGTNTEAFF. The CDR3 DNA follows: TGTGCCGGCAGCTCGGTGACAGGGACCAACACTGAAGCTTTCTTT.

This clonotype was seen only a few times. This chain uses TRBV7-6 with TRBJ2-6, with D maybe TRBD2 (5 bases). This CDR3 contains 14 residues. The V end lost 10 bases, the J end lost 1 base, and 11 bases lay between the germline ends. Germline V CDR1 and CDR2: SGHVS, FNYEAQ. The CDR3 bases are TGTGCCACCAGAAGCGGTTCTGGGGCCAACGTCCTGACTTTC. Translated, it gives CATRSGSGANVLTF.

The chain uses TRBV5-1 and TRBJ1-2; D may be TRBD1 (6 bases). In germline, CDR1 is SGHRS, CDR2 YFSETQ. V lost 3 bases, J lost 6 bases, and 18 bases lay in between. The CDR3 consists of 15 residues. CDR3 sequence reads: CASSSEMGGQDGYTF. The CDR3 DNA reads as TGCGCCAGCAGCTCCGAAATGGGGGGGCAGGATGGCTACACCTTC.

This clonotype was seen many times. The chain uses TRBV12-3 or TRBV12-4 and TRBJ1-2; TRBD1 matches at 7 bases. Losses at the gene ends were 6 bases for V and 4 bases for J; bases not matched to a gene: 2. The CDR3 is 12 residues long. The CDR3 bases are TGTGCCAGCAGCCGGGACAGCTATGGCTACACCTTC. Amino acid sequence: CASSRDSYGYTF.